A single sample is the source of the 2 T cell receptor beta chains below, sequenced in a study of OX40 agonist ivuxolimab in advanced cancers. Profiled with immunoSEQ multiplex PCR; TCRdb holds only in-frame clones, not every one. There are approximately 68,000 clones in the sample; 86% occur only once, and around 0.7% lies in the top ten. The specimen comprised CD4+ or CD8+ T cells sorted from blood, sampled in a trial of the OX40 agonist ivuxolimab. These receptors all stem from an adult with an advanced solid tumor such as melanoma, head and neck, liver or kidney cancer.

The CDR3 DNA sequence: TGTGCCAGCAGCGAGACAGGTTCAGTGAATACGCAGTATTTT. Its translation is CASSETGSVNTQYF. This chain links TRBV11-2 with TRBJ2-3; tentative D call: TRBD1 (6 bases). The germline V and J ends were trimmed by 5 bases and 7 bases, with 16 bases remaining between them. Germline V gives CDR1 SGHAT, CDR2 FQNNGV. This CDR3 is built from 14 residues. Complete variable domain (other parts from reference TRBV11-2 and TRBJ2-3): EAGVAQSPRYKIIEKRQSVAFWCNPISGHATLYWYQQILGQGPKLLIQFQNNGVVDDSQLPKDRFSAERLKGVDSTLKIQPAKLEDSAVYLCASSETGSVNTQYFGPGTRLTVL.

The count of this clone is one. The chain couples TRBV5-5 to TRBJ1-2; D is uncertain. The V gene's germline CDR1 is SGHKS and CDR2 YYEKEE (reference sequence). With 2 bases removed from V and 4 bases from J, the gap between germline ends came to 12 bases. The CDR3 has 14 residues. The CDR3 nucleotides read TGTGCCAGCAGCTTAGGGTTGAATACCTATGGCTACACCTTC. The encoded protein is CASSLGLNTYGYTF.